These 7 T cell receptor beta chains were sequenced from one sample in a study of OX40 agonist ivuxolimab in advanced cancers. The repertoire was sequenced with immunoSEQ multiplex PCR; TCRdb's copy has only in-frame clones and lacks some. Of approximately 100,000 clones in the sample, around 90% were seen once. The starting material was CD4+ or CD8+ T cells sorted from blood, obtained in a trial of the OX40 agonist ivuxolimab. These TCRs come from an adult with an advanced solid tumor such as melanoma, head and neck, liver or kidney cancer.

The rearrangement uses TRBV11-2 and TRBJ2-5, with 7 bases aligning to TRBD1. The trim removed 6 bases at V and 5 bases at J, leaving 9 bases unmatched. CDR3 length: 14 residues. From germline, CDR1 is SGHAT and CDR2 FQNNGV. In DNA, the CDR3 is TGTGCCAGCAGTCACTGGACAGGCATCGAGACCCAGTACTTC. Its translation: CASSHWTGIETQYF.

The CDR3 DNA sequence: TGTGCCAGCAGCCGCACCAGGGATGGCGGGGCCAACGTCCTGACTTTC. Translation: CASSRTRDGGANVLTF. The rearrangement uses TRBV7-2 and TRBJ2-6, with D possibly being TRBD1 (5 bases). There are 16 residues in the CDR3. The germline CDR1 and CDR2 sequences are SGHTA and FQGNSA. Between the trimmed V and J ends, which lost 5 bases and 4 bases, there was a span of 15 bases. The whole variable domain, remainder taken from reference TRBV7-2 and TRBJ2-6, is GAGVSQSPSNKVTEKGKDVELRCDPISGHTALYWYRQSLGQGLEFLIYFQGNSAPDKSGLPSDRFSAERTGGSVSTLTIQRTQQEDSAVYLCASSRTRDGGANVLTFGAGSRLTVL.

This sequence joins TRBV30 and TRBJ1-5, with 11 bases fitting TRBD1. Per germline, CDR1 GTSNPN and CDR2 SVGIG (reference sequence). V lost 5 bases, J lost 7 bases, and 7 bases stayed unmatched. There are 14 residues in the CDR3. DNA for the CDR3: TGTGCCTGGGGCACCGGGACAGGGGGACAGCCCCAGCATTTT. It is translated as CAWGTGTGGQPQHF.

The rearrangement links TRBV19 to TRBJ1-2; possibly TRBD1 for D (6 bases). V shed 5 bases and J shed 0 bases, with 10 bases lying between them. CDR3 length equals 14 residues. Germline CDR1 LNHDA, CDR2 SQIVND (reference sequence). The CDR3 reads CASSLQGPNYGYTF. Written as DNA, the CDR3 is TGTGCCAGTAGTCTCCAGGGGCCTAACTATGGCTACACCTTC.

The gene calls are TRBV12-5 and TRBJ2-7; D uncertain. V lost 1 base and J lost 4, with 2 bases in between. The CDR3 totals 11 residues. Germline V gene lookup returns CDR1 LGHNT and CDR2 FRNRAP. Written as DNA, the CDR3 is TGTGCTAGTGGTTTGGAGTACGAGCAGTACTTC. Encoded protein: CASGLEYEQYF. Full variable domain (rest looked up from reference TRBV12-5 and TRBJ2-7): DARVTQTPRHKVTEMGQEVTMRCQPILGHNTVFWYRQTMMQGLELLAYFRNRAPLDDSGMPKDRFSAEMPDATLATLKIQPSEPRDSAVYFCASGLEYEQYFGPGTRLTVT.

The rearrangement joins TRBV11-2 to TRBJ2-5; a possible D gene is TRBD2 (6 bases). This CDR3 is built from 13 residues. V shed 4 bases and J shed 9 bases, with 15 bases lying between them. Per the germline V gene, CDR1 is SGHAT and CDR2 is FQNNGV. This CDR3 reads CASSSTARGAQYF. Written as DNA, the CDR3 is TGTGCCAGCAGCTCCACGGCGCGCGGGGCCCAGTACTTC.

The chain joins TRBV19 to TRBJ1-1, with unresolved D. This CDR3 is built from 14 residues. With 1 base removed from V and 0 bases from J, the gap between germline ends came to 6 bases. Germline CDR1 LNHDA, CDR2 SQIVND (reference sequence). The CDR3 loop reads CASSIADLNTEAFF. CDR3 coding DNA: TGTGCCAGTAGTATAGCCGATCTGAACACTGAAGCTTTCTTT. Combining the CDR3 with reference TRBV19 and TRBJ1-1 gives the whole variable domain DGGITQSPKYLFRKEGQNVTLSCEQNLNHDAMYWYRQDPGQGLRLIYYSQIVNDFQKGDIAEGYSVSREKKESFPLTVTSAQKNPTAFYLCASSIADLNTEAFFGQGTRLTVV.